This T cell receptor beta chain was recovered during a study of radiotherapy plus CTLA-4 blockade in lung cancer. This clone occurred a few times. TCRdb's table, derived via immunoSEQ multiplex PCR, lists solely in-frame clones and lacks some. Of more than 95,000 clones detected, just under 80% appear once; the ten largest clones hold about 5.2%. CDR1 is SEHNR, CDR2 FQNEAQ, per germline (reference sequence). The CDR3 loop spans 15 amino acids. Trimming removed 1 base from V and 8 bases from J, with 14 bases in between. This chain joins TRBV7-9 and TRBJ1-4, with D hard to call. This material consisted of peripheral blood, taken from a patient treated with radiotherapy plus ipilimumab. The clonotype was recovered from a human donor with non-small cell lung cancer who had a partial response to radiotherapy plus ipilimumab. For the CDR3, the DNA is TGTGCCAGCAGCTTAGTGGGCCCCCCGGGGGAAAAACTGTTTTTT. Protein sequence: CASSLVGPPGEKLFF.